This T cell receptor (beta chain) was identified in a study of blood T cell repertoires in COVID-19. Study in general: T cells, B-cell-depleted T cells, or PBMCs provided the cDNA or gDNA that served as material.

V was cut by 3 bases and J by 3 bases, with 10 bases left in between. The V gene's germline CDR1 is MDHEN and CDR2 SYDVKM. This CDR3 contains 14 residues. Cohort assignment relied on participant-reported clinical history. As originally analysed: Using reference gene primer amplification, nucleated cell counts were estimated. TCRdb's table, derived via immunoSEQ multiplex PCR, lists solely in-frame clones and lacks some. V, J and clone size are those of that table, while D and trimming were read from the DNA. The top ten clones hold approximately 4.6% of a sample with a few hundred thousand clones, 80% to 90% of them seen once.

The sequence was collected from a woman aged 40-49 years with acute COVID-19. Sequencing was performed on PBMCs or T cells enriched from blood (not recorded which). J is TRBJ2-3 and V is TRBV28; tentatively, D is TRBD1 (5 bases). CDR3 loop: CASSFQGGTDTQYF. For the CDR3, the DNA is TGTGCCAGCAGTTTTCAGGGTGGGACAGATACGCAGTATTTT.